What follows are 12 T cell receptor beta chains derived from one specimen sequenced in a study of blood T cell repertoires in COVID-19. This table comes from immunoSEQ multiplex PCR, and its TCRdb copy is limited to in-frame clones, with some not included. The sample contains approximately 250,000 clones, around nine tenths of which appear only once. Material for sequencing was peripheral blood. The receptors derive from a woman aged 60 to 75 with COVID-19, enrolled during active disease.

The rearrangement links TRBV3-1 (or the pseudogene TRBV3-2) to TRBJ1-1; 8 bases agree with TRBD1. Losses at the gene ends were 4 bases for V and 11 bases for J; bases not matched to a gene: 9. CDR3 length equals 13 residues. The germline CDR1 and CDR2 sequences are LGHDT and YNNKEL (reference sequence). CDR3 bases: TGTGCCAGCAGCCCTACGGGGACAGGTAGGGCTTTCTTT. It translates to CASSPTGTGRAFF.

V gene TRBV7-2 combines with J gene TRBJ1-1, with D possibly TRBD1 on 5 matching bases. V lost 1 base to trimming and J lost 6 bases, with 12 bases between them. The CDR3 is 14 residues long. Germline V gene data show CDR1 as SGHTA and CDR2 as FQGNSA. CDR3 loop: CASSLEGRGAEAFF. The DNA for the CDR3 is TGTGCCAGCAGCTTAGAGGGGCGGGGGGCTGAAGCTTTCTTT. Complete variable domain (other parts from reference TRBV7-2 and TRBJ1-1): GAGVSQSPSNKVTEKGKDVELRCDPISGHTALYWYRQSLGQGLEFLIYFQGNSAPDKSGLPSDRFSAERTGGSVSTLTIQRTQQEDSAVYLCASSLEGRGAEAFFGQGTRLTVV.

V gene TRBV28 combines with J gene TRBJ1-4; tentatively, D is TRBD1 (5 bases). The length of the CDR3 is 14 residues. V dropped 8 bases and J dropped 1 base, with 11 bases sitting between them. Germline lookup yields CDR1 MDHEN and CDR2 SYDVKM. This CDR3 reads CASGRGGTNEKLFF. CDR3 DNA: TGTGCCAGCGGGCGGGGGGGAACTAATGAAAAACTGTTTTTT.

V and J are TRBV28 and TRBJ2-2; possible D gene TRBD1, 6 bases. This CDR3 is built from 13 residues. V lost 5 bases, J lost 7 bases, and 11 bases lay in between. Germline lookup yields CDR1 MDHEN and CDR2 SYDVKM. The CDR3 region has the DNA TGTGCCAGCAGTCAACAGGGAGTCGGGGAGCTGTTTTTT. Translation: CASSQQGVGELFF.

The chain carries TRBV6-5 and TRBJ2-7; TRBD2 agrees at 13 bases. The CDR3 runs 15 residues. Trimming took 6 bases from V and 3 from J; bases not matched to a gene: 5. Per the germline V gene, CDR1 is MNHEY and CDR2 is SVGAGI. CDR3 loop: CASRGGLAGFYEQYF. The DNA of the CDR3 is TGTGCCAGCAGGGGGGGACTAGCGGGATTCTACGAGCAGTACTTC.

This rearrangement joins TRBV4-3 to TRBJ2-1; 9 nucleotides agree with TRBD2. The V gene's germline CDR1 is LGHNA and CDR2 YSLEER. J lost 13 bases, V lost 0 bases, and 10 bases had no gene match. CDR3 size: 15 residues. In DNA form, the CDR3 reads TGCGCCAGCAGCCAAGACCCAATAGCGGGAGCCCGTCAGTTCTTC. Protein: CASSQDPIAGARQFF.

The gene calls are TRBV19 and TRBJ2-2; 8 bases agree with TRBD2. The CDR3 extends over 18 amino acids. Germline V lookup: CDR1 LNHDA, CDR2 SQIVND (reference sequence). The V segment lost 6 bases and the J segment 4 bases; nucleotides outside the gene matches: 16. The CDR3 DNA sequence: TGTGCCAGTAGGGGAGTTTATCCAGCGGGGGCTGGCACCGGGGAGCTGTTTTTT. It yields the protein CASRGVYPAGAGTGELFF.

The V gene is TRBV5-6, the J gene TRBJ2-7, with TRBD1 matching 9 bases. Trimming removed 3 bases from V and 2 bases from J; junction bases left unmatched: 15. The CDR3 spans 18 residues. The V gene's germline CDR1 is SGHDT and CDR2 YYEEEE. CDR3 sequence reads: CASSSGTGSLTSTYEQYF. The CDR3 region has the DNA TGTGCCAGCAGCTCCGGGACAGGGAGCCTTACGTCTACCTACGAGCAGTACTTC.

The chain recombines TRBV5-1 with TRBJ2-3, with 9 bases that match TRBD2. The CDR3 is 19 residues long. The germline gives CDR1 SGHRS, CDR2 YFSETQ. V shed 1 base, J shed 2 bases, and the junction held 14 bases outside the gene matches. The CDR3, as DNA: TGCGCCAGCAGCTTGTCCCTAGCGGGGCTAAGGACCCTCACAGATACGCAGTATTTT. Protein: CASSLSLAGLRTLTDTQYF.

V gene TRBV7-9 combines with J gene TRBJ2-3; D is unclear. V lost 5 bases, J lost 2 bases, and 11 bases lay in between. The V gene's germline CDR1 is SEHNR and CDR2 FQNEAQ (reference sequence). CDR3 length: 14 residues. CDR3 residues: CASSPFGDTDTQYF. The CDR3 DNA reads as TGTGCCAGCAGCCCTTTTGGAGACACAGATACGCAGTATTTT.

The rearrangement joins TRBV24-1 to TRBJ2-3, with TRBD2 matching over 9 bases. The V segment lost 5 bases and the J segment 7 bases; nucleotides outside the gene matches: 6. Germline lookup yields CDR1 KGHDR and CDR2 SFDVKD. CDR3 size: 14 residues. The CDR3 loop reads CATSGGSGRNTQYF. The CDR3 region has the DNA TGTGCCACCAGTGGTGGTAGCGGGAGAAATACGCAGTATTTT.

The rearrangement joins TRBV30 to TRBJ1-2; unclear D gene. The CDR3 sequence is 14 residues long. V shed 0 bases and J shed 2 bases, with 10 bases lying between them. Germline CDR1 GTSNPN, CDR2 SVGIG (reference sequence). In DNA form, the CDR3 reads TGTGCCTGGAGTGTACCGGGAGCCAACTATGGCTACACCTTC. Translating it yields CAWSVPGANYGYTF. The variable domain in full, completed from reference TRBV30 and TRBJ1-2, reads SQTIHQWPATLVQPVGSPLSLECTVEGTSNPNLYWYRQAAGRGLQLLFYSVGIGQISSEVPQNLSASRPQDRQFILSSKKLLLSDSGFYLCAWSVPGANYGYTFGSGTRLTVV.